This TCR beta chain was retrieved from a study of neurological immune-mediated disorders. Study-wide context: Among the 34 patients with multiple sclerosis, roughly 30 were relapsing-remitting, while 3 were secondary progressive.

Study-wide results and limits: The study found no CDR3 amino acid sequences shared by expanded clones across subjects, suggesting private repertoires in all groups. It was HTLV-1-associated myelopathy that showed the most TCR clonal expansion, while multiple sclerosis showed the least, falling below healthy controls.

For the unsorted libraries, 2 million PBMCs stored at -80 C served as input. This clonotype has a count of ten or more. Its target is not known. Via MiXCR, TCRdb re-called the 5' RACE reads, giving one row per CDR3 protein. The table lists about 52,000 distinct CDR3 sequences, 3% to 4% of them singletons, with 5.5% to 7.5% in the top ten. This TCR came from a man between 60 and 70 years old with multiple sclerosis. Material for sequencing was PBMCs.

The CDR3 DNA follows: TGTGCCACCAGCAGGGAGACAGGGGCCTACAATGAGCAGTTCTTC. Translation: CATSRETGAYNEQFF. V usage is TRBV15 and J usage is TRBJ2-1; 8 bases align to TRBD1. This CDR3 comprises 15 residues. Unmatched junction bases numbered 3, after V lost 3 bases and J lost 2 bases. Germline CDR1 reads LNHNV; CDR2 reads YYDKDF (reference sequence).